The 22 T cell receptor beta chains below come from one sample, sequenced in a study of blood T cells in healthy people across ages. Combining a sample-barcoded 5' primer with a J-beta primer mix, a second PCR ran for roughly 6 to 11 cycles. TCRdb ran MiXCR on the 5' RACE reads and lists one entry per CDR3 protein. The sample consists of about 2 million distinct CDR3 sequences, less than 50% of them appearing once. The sequenced material came from blood. These receptors all stem from a middle-aged woman in good health.

This clonotype was seen only a few times. V gene TRBV12-3 or TRBV12-4 combines with J gene TRBJ2-5; D remains ambiguous. V lost 2 bases to trimming and J lost 1 base, with 11 bases between them. This CDR3 has 15 amino acids. The CDR3 reads CASSLRQVGQETQYF. DNA of the CDR3: TGTGCCAGCAGTTTACGGCAGGTCGGCCAAGAGACCCAGTACTTC.

This clonotype was counted a few times. The chain is built from TRBV20-1 and TRBJ1-2; 8 nucleotides match TRBD1. The trim removed 4 bases at V and 4 bases at J, leaving 5 bases unmatched. The CDR3 is 13 residues long. Germline V CDR1 and CDR2: DFQATT, SNEGSKA (reference sequence). CDR3 region: CSATPTGVYGYTF. Here the CDR3 DNA reads TGCAGTGCTACCCCGACAGGGGTCTATGGCTACACCTTC.

The chain couples TRBV7-2 to TRBJ2-7; D remains unclear. CDR1 is SGHTA, CDR2 FQGNSA, per germline. The V end lost 1 base, the J end lost 12 bases, and 13 bases lay between the germline ends. CDR3 size: 12 residues. The CDR3 coding sequence is TGTGCCAGCAGCTTAGTAACCCTATTCTTGTACTTC. Encoded protein: CASSLVTLFLYF.

This clonotype came up once. This rearrangement joins TRBV9 to TRBJ1-1; TRBD1 agrees at 9 bases. Germline loops: CDR1 SGDLS, CDR2 YYNGEE. With V trimmed by 3 bases and J by 11 bases, 17 bases remained unmatched. The CDR3 is made up of 16 amino acids. CDR3: CASSGPPTGGEVRAFF. The DNA for the CDR3 is TGTGCCAGCAGCGGACCCCCTACAGGGGGCGAGGTTCGCGCTTTCTTT.

V gene TRBV10-3 combines with J gene TRBJ1-5; weak D call: TRBD1 (5 bases). Germline CDR1 ENHRY, CDR2 SYGVKD. V lost 5 bases and J 6 bases, leaving 20 bases between the germline ends. The CDR3 totals 16 residues. The CDR3, as DNA: TGTGCCATCAGTACGTCAGGGCAGGGCGAGGGTCAGCCCCAGCATTTT. Encoded protein: CAISTSGQGEGQPQHF.

The CDR3 nucleotides read TGTGCCAGCAGCTTAGATCTACAGTACAATGAGCAGTTCTTC. Its translation is CASSLDLQYNEQFF. The genes are TRBV7-9 and TRBJ2-1, with D unclear. Germline CDR1 SEHNR, CDR2 FQNEAQ (reference sequence). The CDR3 length is 14 residues. Trimming took off 1 base at V and 4 bases at J, with 8 bases between the two ends. The full variable domain, rest sourced from reference TRBV7-9 and TRBJ2-1, is DTGVSQNPRHKITKRGQNVTFRCDPISEHNRLYWYRQTLGQGPEFLTYFQNEAQLEKSRLLSDRFSAERPKGSFSTLEIQRTEQGDSAMYLCASSLDLQYNEQFFGPGTRLTVL.

The V and J genes are TRBV12-3 or TRBV12-4 and TRBJ2-5; tentative D call: TRBD2 (5 bases). This CDR3 has 13 residues. V lost 7 bases and J 5 bases, leaving 14 bases between the germline ends. The CDR3 region is CASTLHKRETQYF. CDR3 coding DNA: TGTGCCAGCACCCTACACAAGCGGGAGACCCAGTACTTC.

This clonotype showed up many times. V gene TRBV29-1 combines with J gene TRBJ2-1; D gene uncertain. The CDR3 covers 14 residues. The germline V gene encodes CDR1 SQVTM and CDR2 ANQGSEA. Trimming shortened V by 4 bases and J by 0 bases, and 10 bases separated the two germline ends. The CDR3 DNA follows: TGCAGCGTTGTGAAGCAGCCCTCCTACAATGAGCAGTTCTTC. Protein sequence: CSVVKQPSYNEQFF.

Note on this clonotype: One end of the junction is discordant with germline, which a read error may explain. The gene calls are TRBV10-3 and TRBJ2-1; 7 nucleotides align to TRBD1. The V gene's germline CDR1 is ENHRY and CDR2 SYGVKD. This CDR3 spans 22 amino acids. The CDR3 DNA sequence: TGTGCCATCGGTGAGTCGAGAAGTTTGAGTAGGCGAAGGGACAGCACCTACAATGAGCAGTTCTTC. Protein: CAIGESRSLSRRRDSTYNEQFF.

This clonotype appeared a few times. The CDR3 DNA reads as TGCAGCGTGGACGGGACTAAGGACCAAGAGACCCAGTACTTC. This sequence encodes CSVDGTKDQETQYF. V gene TRBV29-1 combines with J gene TRBJ2-5, with TRBD2 matching 7 bases. The CDR3 sequence is 14 residues long. The germline CDR1 and CDR2 sequences are SQVTM and ANQGSEA. V dropped 6 bases and J dropped 0; count of bases not matched to a gene: 7.

As to this clonotype: The junction shows a germline mismatch at one end, possibly a read error. The chain employs TRBV10-3 and TRBJ2-7; D ambiguous. The CDR3 runs 15 residues. CDR1 and CDR2 from the germline V gene are ENHRY and SYGVKD. CDR3 sequence (DNA): TGTGTCATCTCTGAGAAGACAAAGAGCTCCTACGAGCAGTACTTC. As protein: CVISEKTKSSYEQYF.

The rearrangement uses TRBV27 and TRBJ1-2; D might be TRBD1 (5 bases). Germline-derived CDR1 and CDR2 are MNHEY and SMNVEV (reference sequence). Trimming pared 8 bases from V and 4 bases from J, leaving 11 bases between. The CDR3 length is 12 residues. CDR3 bases: TGTGCCAGCGCTAGTACAGGCTATGGCTACACCTTC. It translates to CASASTGYGYTF.

As for this clonotype: The junction and the germline gene differ at one end; a read error may be behind it. The chain combines TRBV6-6 with TRBJ2-7; D is ambiguous. There are 15 residues in the CDR3. The germline gives CDR1 MNHNY, CDR2 SVGAGI (reference sequence). In nucleotides, the CDR3 is TGTGCCAGTAGTTACTCGATTTACGCCGCCTACGAGCAGTACTTC. This translates into CASSYSIYAAYEQYF.

The CDR3 DNA is TGTGCCAGCAGCTTGGAACCGAAATCTGAGCAGTTCTTC. Translation: CASSLEPKSEQFF. The rearrangement uses TRBV5-5 and TRBJ2-1; the D is unclear. V was trimmed by 0 bases and J by 9 bases, leaving 10 bases between them. The CDR3 has 13 residues. Germline V CDR1 and CDR2: SGHKS, YYEKEE (reference sequence).

The V and J genes are TRBV28 and TRBJ1-2; D not resolved. V shed 6 bases and J shed 2 bases, with 13 bases lying between them. Germline V gene data show CDR1 as MDHEN and CDR2 as SYDVKM. The CDR3 extends over 14 amino acids. This CDR3 reads CASSKDRENYGYTF. CDR3 coding DNA: TGTGCCAGCAGCAAAGATCGAGAAAACTATGGCTACACCTTC.

This clonotype was counted only a few times. V gene TRBV7-9 combines with J gene TRBJ2-3; D possibly corresponds to TRBD1 (6 bases). CDR3 length: 15 amino acids. Germline values: CDR1 SEHNR, CDR2 FQNEAQ (reference sequence). The V end lost 4 bases, the J end lost 7 bases, and 18 bases lay between the germline ends. CDR3 DNA sequence: TGTGCCAGCAGCTCCCCCAGGGGTGGAAGGAATACGCAGTATTTT. Amino acid sequence: CASSSPRGGRNTQYF.

This clonotype was seen only a few times. This may be a read error, as it is one base from a much larger clone. This chain connects TRBV7-2 to TRBJ2-6; D gene unclear. This CDR3 has 14 amino acids. In germline, CDR1 is SGHTA, CDR2 FQGNSA. CDR3 residues: CVSSFGAGANVLTF. DNA of the CDR3: TGTGTCAGCAGCTTTGGGGCTGGGGCCAACGTCCTGACTTTC. The full variable domain, in which reference TRBV7-2 and TRBJ2-6 provide the parts outside the CDR3, is GAGVSQSPSNKVTEKGKDVELRCDPISGHTALYWYRQSLGQGLEFLIYFQGNSAPDKSGLPSDRFSAERTGGSVSTLTIQRTQQEDSAVYLCVSSFGAGANVLTFGAGSRLTVL.

The chain recombines TRBV24-1 with TRBJ2-5; D unresolved. Germline V gene lookup returns CDR1 KGHDR and CDR2 SFDVKD. This CDR3 has 18 amino acids. V was shortened by 0 bases and J by 0 bases, with 16 bases between the two germline ends. The CDR3 here is CATSDLNPLQKYQETQYF. The CDR3 nucleotides read TGTGCCACCAGTGATTTGAACCCCCTACAAAAGTACCAAGAGACCCAGTACTTC.

On this clonotype itself: Relative to the germline gene, one junction end is altered; a read error may explain this. The chain has TRBV9 and TRBJ2-3; 13 bases match TRBD2. The CDR3 has 17 amino acids. Germline V gene lookup returns CDR1 SGDLS and CDR2 YYNGEE. CDR3: CASSVGLAGVPTDTQYF. Here the CDR3 DNA reads TGTGCCAGTAGCGTAGGACTAGCGGGGGTCCCCACAGATACGCAGTATTTT.

This chain connects TRBV4-3 to TRBJ1-4, with a weak D call TRBD1 (5 bases). V dropped 0 bases and J dropped 3 bases, with 8 bases sitting between them. The CDR3 runs to 15 residues. CDR1 and CDR2 (germline): LGHNA, YSLEER. The CDR3 nucleotides read TGCGCCAGCAGCCAAGATTGGGGGGCTAATGAAAAACTGTTTTTT. This gives the protein CASSQDWGANEKLFF.

This clonotype was recorded a few times. The chain uses TRBV7-3 and TRBJ1-2; a weak D match, TRBD1 (6 bases). The length of the CDR3 is 16 residues. Trimming stripped 5 bases from V and 6 bases from J, with 22 bases between. Germline CDR1 and CDR2: SGHTA and FQGTGA. Here the CDR3 reads CASSGGPAGTRNGYTF. The CDR3 DNA reads as TGTGCCAGCAGCGGCGGGCCGGCAGGGACAAGGAATGGCTACACCTTC.

This clonotype appeared a few times. The rearrangement joins TRBV4-2 to TRBJ1-2; TRBD1 matches at 7 bases. The J segment lost 2 bases and the V segment lost 1 base, leaving 4 bases of the junction unmatched. This CDR3 region has 15 residues. Germline CDR1 LGHNA, CDR2 YNFKEQ. CDR3 region: CASSQVTGQNYGYTF. The CDR3 DNA follows: TGTGCCAGCAGCCAAGTGACGGGACAGAACTATGGCTACACCTTC.